This T cell receptor beta chain comes out of a study of CD8 T cells in ankylosing spondylitis (TCRdb year 2017). Background for the entire study: To find TCR variants linked to disease, the study profiled T cell receptor beta repertoires in ankylosing spondylitis patients and healthy donors. Samples of peripheral blood were taken, and for ankylosing spondylitis patients, synovial fluid was collected as well. In total, the full study cohort was made up of 108 healthy donors and 25 or so ankylosing spondylitis patients.

Sequencer: Illumina HiSeq 2500. TCR beta libraries were prepared by quantitative 5'-RACE with molecular barcodes. In the source study's methods: A new computational method based on a probabilistic model of VDJ rearrangement was used to identify disease-linked TCR variants. TCRdb reprocessed the public reads (quality trimming at Q25 with fastp, clone calling with MiXCR) and kept in-frame beta chains. CDR3 protein duplicates are merged, each entry listing the most common genes and DNA. Here the V and J calls rest on TCRdb's processing, not on the authors' analysis. A total of 200,000 to 250,000 distinct CDR3 sequences appear in this sample, 15% to 20% of them only once. About 39% of the sample comes from the top ten. As concerns this clonotype: It lacks a known antigen. No base quality information exists; no much larger clone differs at one position.

Trimming accounts for 0 bases at V and 3 bases at J, while the number of junction bases matched to no gene is 13. In the germline V gene, CDR1 corresponds to SGDLS and CDR2 to YYNGEE. Measured from the cysteine to the phenylalanine, the CDR3 is 18 residues long. Of the read, only the CDR3 DNA is kept; its 54 bases are in frame from base 1. Overall results and qualifications from the work: In peripheral blood, the disease-linked clones were found at relatively low frequencies and had a CD8+ phenotype. Some motif variants had previously been reported in the synovial fluid and blood of reactive arthritis patients, which suggests shared mechanisms of disease initiation. The disease-linked clones were reported to be significantly enriched in matched synovial fluid samples from ankylosing spondylitis patients. A TCR beta motif of seven or eight highly homologous amino acid variants appeared characteristic of blood from ankylosing spondylitis patients.

Sequenced: blood, either unsorted or a sorted T cell fraction (not recorded which). The TCR originated in a male donor with ankylosing spondylitis. The chain is encoded by TRBV9 joined to TRBJ2-5; TRBD2 fits 8 bases in the junction. Read as DNA, the sequence is TGTGCCAGCAGCGTAGACCCTTCTGAGGGAGCGGGAGAAGAGACCCAGTACTTC. Its coded protein is CASSVDPSEGAGEETQYF.